This T cell receptor beta chain was recorded in a study of lymphopenia after photon versus proton radiotherapy. V shed 2 bases and J shed 3 bases, with 11 bases lying between them. Germline V gene sequence: CDR1 SGHAT, CDR2 FQNNGV. This CDR3 comprises 14 residues. Method: immunoSEQ multiplex PCR; TCRdb's copy keeps in-frame clones and lacks some. There are about 16,000 clones in the sample; about nine tenths occur only once, and under 60% lies in the top ten. The sample consisted of peripheral blood, taken from a patient treated with proton-based radiotherapy. This clonotype was sampled from a woman aged 55-70 years with cholangiocarcinoma. Some clones in this sample may be carry-over from other donors' samples. The chain uses TRBV11-2 and TRBJ2-7; no definite D call. The CDR3 coding sequence is TGTGCCAGCAGCTTATCCCAGAGATACTACGAGCAGTACTTC. This gives the protein CASSLSQRYYEQYF.